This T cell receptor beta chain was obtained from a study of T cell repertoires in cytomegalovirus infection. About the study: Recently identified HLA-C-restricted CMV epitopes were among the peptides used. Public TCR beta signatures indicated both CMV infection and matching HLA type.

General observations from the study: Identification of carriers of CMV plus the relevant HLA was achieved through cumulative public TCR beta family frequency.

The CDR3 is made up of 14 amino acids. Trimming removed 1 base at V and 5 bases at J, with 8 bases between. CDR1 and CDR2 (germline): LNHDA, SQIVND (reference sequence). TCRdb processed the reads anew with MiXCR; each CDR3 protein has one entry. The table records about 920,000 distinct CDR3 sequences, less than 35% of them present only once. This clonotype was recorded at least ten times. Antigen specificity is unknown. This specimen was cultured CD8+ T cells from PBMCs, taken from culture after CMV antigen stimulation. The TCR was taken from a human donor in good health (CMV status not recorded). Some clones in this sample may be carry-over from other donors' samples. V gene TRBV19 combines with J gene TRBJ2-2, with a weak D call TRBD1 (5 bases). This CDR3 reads CASSIGSGTGELFF. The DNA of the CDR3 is TGTGCCAGTAGTATAGGATCAGGGACCGGGGAGCTGTTTTTT.